This T cell receptor beta chain came from a study of T cell changes during pregnancy in multiple sclerosis. Sequencing used immunoSEQ multiplex PCR; TCRdb keeps in-frame clones, though not all of them. Altogether roughly 49,000 clones are present, about 95% being singletons, with the ten largest covering 5.9%. The CDR3 is 13 amino acids. Germline assignment: CDR1 MNHEY and CDR2 SMNVEV (reference sequence). J lost 7 bases, V lost 4 bases, and 3 bases had no gene match. This clonotype was sampled from a female donor with multiple sclerosis, enrolled in a pregnancy study. The chain joins TRBV27 to TRBJ1-4, with 7 bases matching TRBD1. The sample consisted of CD8+ T cells from peripheral blood mononuclear cells, taken in the first trimester of pregnancy. The CDR3 is CASSWQGGEKLFF. The CDR3 DNA follows: TGTGCCAGCAGTTGGCAGGGGGGTGAAAAACTGTTTTTT.